This T cell receptor beta chain was recovered during a study of blood T cell repertoires in COVID-19. At the level of the study: From the United States, Italy and Spain came samples of acute and convalescent COVID-19. T cells, B-cell-depleted T cells, or PBMCs supplied cDNA or gDNA.

Source study methods: Reference gene primer amplification gave estimated nucleated cell counts. Clones were sequenced by immunoSEQ multiplex PCR, and TCRdb holds only the in-frame ones, with some missing. The V and J calls and clone size are taken from that table; D and trimming were inferred from the DNA. The table shows about 280,000 clones, with 85% occurring only once. Trimming stripped 6 bases from V and 1 base from J, with 13 bases between. Per germline, CDR1 MDHEN and CDR2 SYDVKM. CDR3 size: 15 residues. The rearrangement joins TRBV28 to TRBJ2-1; TRBD2 might be the D (6 bases). The sequenced sample consisted of peripheral blood. The receptor was derived from a human donor in a cohort sampled during active COVID-19. The CDR3 coding sequence is TGTGCCAGCAGGGAGGGGAAGGGGTCCTACAATGAGCAGTTCTTC. It translates to CASREGKGSYNEQFF. The variable domain in full, completed from reference TRBV28 and TRBJ2-1, reads DVKVTQSSRYLVKRTGEKVFLECVQDMDHENMFWYRQDPGLGLRLIYFSYDVKMKEKGDIPEGYSVSREKKERFSLILESASTNQTSMYLCASREGKGSYNEQFFGPGTRLTVL.